This T cell receptor (beta chain) was sequenced during a study of Ad26.COV2.S vaccination and SARS-CoV-2 variants. Turning to the study itself: Donor was one of the participants in the Ad26.COV2.S arm of the COV1001 trial. Intramuscularly, Ad26.COV2.S was given either once or twice, 56 days apart.

V was shortened by 1 base and J by 7 bases, with 14 bases between the two germline ends. Germline CDR1 and CDR2: MNHNS and SASEGT. CDR3 size: 15 residues. Treatment in this sample: about 20 received Ad26.COV2.S at low or high dose, single or two shots; about 5 received placebo; per-sample allocation not given. Sampling took place 63 days after the first vaccine or placebo injection. Here immunoSEQ multiplex PCR was the method, and the copy in TCRdb shows in-frame clones only, minus some. The data hold approximately 350,000 clones, with roughly 84% observed a single time. The clonotype was recovered from a person aged 18 to 59 who received the Ad26.COV2.S COVID-19 vaccine or a placebo. The sample in question was peripheral blood, obtained in a trial of Ad26.COV2.S vaccine versus placebo. V is TRBV6-1 and J is TRBJ1-5; D uncertain. CDR3 coding DNA: TGTGCCAGCAGTGAAGACGGAGGGTCAGGCCAGCCCCAGCATTTT. This codes for CASSEDGGSGQPQHF.